This TCR beta chain was sequenced for a study of CD8+ T cells in alopecia areata. General study results and limits: Sequencing of scalp tissue also captures the resident alphabeta T cells of normal skin.

Specimens obtained from alopecia areata patients comprised lesional scalp punch biopsies and peripheral blood. On this clone itself: Its antigen is not identified.

As the sequencing template, cDNA was produced by extracting RNA and reverse transcribing it. Assay: immunoSEQ multiplex PCR; the TCRdb copy retains only in-frame clones and omits some. The profile shows about 97,000 clones, about 40% of them singletons. The CDR3 has 13 residues. Germline V gene lookup returns CDR1 KGHSH and CDR2 LQKENI. Trimming pared 2 bases from V and 5 bases from J, leaving 9 bases between. The sample comprised CD4+ T cells sorted from blood. This TCR came from a human donor with alopecia areata. The chain has TRBV18 and TRBJ2-5; no reliable D call. In DNA, the CDR3 is TGTGCCAGCTCACCAGGAGTGTCGGAGACCCAGTACTTC. As protein: CASSPGVSETQYF.